A selection of T cell receptor beta chains follows, all from one sample in a study of T cell clonotyping in hematopoietic cell transplantation. The method was immunoSEQ multiplex PCR; TCRdb's version includes in-frame clones alone and lacks a portion of them. Here the sample spans about 29,000 clones, 92% being singletons. The sequencing here drew on PBMCs, taken 100 days after allogeneic stem cell transplant. The receptors were sampled from a female patient in her fifties or sixties who had an allogeneic stem cell transplant from a related donor, so the T cells may come from the graft donor. Some clones in this sample may be carry-over from other donors' samples. CDR3s include the opening cysteine and the closing phenylalanine or tryptophan. D genes are given only for firm matches. Some rows have no size entry. The others give once, few or many, or a class for an expanded clone.

D gene,J gene,V gene,clone size,CDR3 DNA,CDR3 protein
.,TRBJ1-2,TRBV7-9,.,TGTGCCAGCGGATTGACAGATCCGAACTATGGCTACACCTTC,CASGLTDPNYGYTF
TRBD1,TRBJ2-6,TRBV18,few,TGTGCCAGCTCACATCAGGGGGCGTACGGGGCCAACGTCCTGACTTTC,CASSHQGAYGANVLTF
TRBD2,TRBJ2-7,TRBV14,.,TGTGCCAGCAGCCAGAGAGGAGGGGACTATTACGAGCAGTACTTC,CASSQRGGDYYEQYF
.,TRBJ1-5,TRBV7-6,.,TGTGCCAGCAGCTTAGGTGACACCGGGTCTCATCAGCCCCAGCATTTT,CASSLGDTGSHQPQHF
.,TRBJ1-1,TRBV19,.,TGTGCCAGTAGGAAAGACAGAGACACTGAAGCTTTCTTT,CASRKDRDTEAFF
.,TRBJ1-2,TRBV19,.,TGTGCCAGTAGCAATAGGAGAAGCGGCTACACCTTC,CASSNRRSGYTF
TRBD1,TRBJ1-5,TRBV7-9,.,TGTGCCAGCAGCTTAGGGGGAGGGGGCTCGATTCAGCCCCAGCATTTT,CASSLGGGGSIQPQHF
.,TRBJ1-1,TRBV30,once,TGTGCCTGCCAGAGATTAGTAGCTGGTGAAGCTTTCTTT,CACQRLVAGEAFF
.,TRBJ1-1,TRBV2,.,TGTGCCAGCAGTGAGGGCGGGGGTAGGACCACTGAAGCTTTCTTT,CASSEGGGRTTEAFF
.,TRBJ2-6,TRBV19,.,TGTGCCAGTAGTATGCTAGCTTCTGGGGCCAACGTCCTGACTTTC,CASSMLASGANVLTF